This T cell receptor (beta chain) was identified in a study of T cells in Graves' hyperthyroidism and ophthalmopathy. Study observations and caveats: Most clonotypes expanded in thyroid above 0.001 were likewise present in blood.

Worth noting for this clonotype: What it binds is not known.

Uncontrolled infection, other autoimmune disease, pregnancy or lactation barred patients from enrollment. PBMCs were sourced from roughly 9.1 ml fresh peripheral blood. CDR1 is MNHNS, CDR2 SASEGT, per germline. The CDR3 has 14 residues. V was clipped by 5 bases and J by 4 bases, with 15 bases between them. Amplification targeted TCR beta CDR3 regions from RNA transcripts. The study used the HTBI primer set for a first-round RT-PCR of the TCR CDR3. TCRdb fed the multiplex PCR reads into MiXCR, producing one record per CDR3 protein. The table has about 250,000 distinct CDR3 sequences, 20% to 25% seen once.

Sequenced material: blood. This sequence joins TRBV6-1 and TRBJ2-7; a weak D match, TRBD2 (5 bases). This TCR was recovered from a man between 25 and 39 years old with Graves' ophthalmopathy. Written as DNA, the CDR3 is TGTGCCAGCAGTCCTCGCCTAGCCCCGTACGAGCAGTACTTC. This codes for CASSPRLAPYEQYF.